The 18 T cell receptor beta chains given below trace back to one sample, sequenced in a study of blood T cells in healthy people across ages. A second PCR of about 7 to 12 cycles used a sample-barcoded 5' primer and a J-beta primer mix. One entry per CDR3 protein, called by TCRdb with MiXCR from the 5' RACE reads. The table records about 1.5 million distinct CDR3 sequences, approximately 43% of them present only once. The sample consisted of blood. These receptors were taken from a woman between 18 and 29 years old in good health.

This clonotype has a handful of counts. The genes are TRBV7-3 and TRBJ1-1; D may be TRBD1 (5 bases). The V and J ends lost 5 bases and 0 bases respectively, with 16 bases between them. CDR1 is SGHTA, CDR2 FQGTGA, per germline. CDR3 length: 16 amino acids. The CDR3 DNA reads TGTGCCAGCAGCCCCTCGCAGGGACGGATGAACACTGAAGCTTTCTTT. Translation: CASSPSQGRMNTEAFF.

The CDR3: CASSLDNRAIEQYF. The CDR3 nucleotides read TGTGCCAGCAGCTTAGATAATAGGGCAATCGAGCAGTACTTC. V gene TRBV7-2 combines with J gene TRBJ2-7, with unresolved D. Between the trimmed V and J ends, which lost 1 base and 6 bases, there was a span of 13 bases. Germline lookup yields CDR1 SGHTA and CDR2 FQGNSA. This CDR3 is built from 14 residues. The full variable domain, with the rest looked up from reference TRBV7-2 and TRBJ2-7, is GAGVSQSPSNKVTEKGKDVELRCDPISGHTALYWYRQSLGQGLEFLIYFQGNSAPDKSGLPSDRFSAERTGGSVSTLTIQRTQQEDSAVYLCASSLDNRAIEQYFGPGTRLTVT.

The rearrangement joins TRBV29-1 to TRBJ1-1; 7 positions agree with TRBD1. V trimming: 8 bases; J trimming: 1 base; junction bases outside the gene matches: 10. Germline V gene data show CDR1 as SQVTM and CDR2 as ANQGSEA. The CDR3 loop spans 14 amino acids. DNA of the CDR3: TGCAGCTCCGGACAGGTGTACGGGAACACTGAAGCTTTCTTT. Translation: CSSGQVYGNTEAFF.

Points on this clonotype: A much larger clone lies one base from this, so it may be a read error. The V gene is TRBV7-6, the J gene TRBJ2-3; D ambiguous. V was clipped by 5 bases and J by 2 bases, with 14 bases between them. The germline V gene has CDR1 SGHVS and CDR2 FNYEAQ. This CDR3 is built from 15 residues. The CDR3 DNA reads as TGTGCCAGCAGCGTATCTTGGGGAACCACAGATACGCAGTATTTT. Translating it yields CASSVSWGTTDTQYF.

This chain links TRBV27 with TRBJ1-2; 7 positions agree with TRBD1. V lost 5 bases to trimming and J lost 2 bases; unmatched junction nucleotides: 8. The CDR3 is 15 amino acids. Germline lookup yields CDR1 MNHEY and CDR2 SMNVEV (reference sequence). CDR3 nucleotide sequence: TGTGCCAGCAGTCCCATACCGGGACAGAACTATGGCTACACCTTC. Residues: CASSPIPGQNYGYTF.

This chain joins TRBV27 and TRBJ1-5; D is unresolved. Germline V CDR1 and CDR2: MNHEY, SMNVEV (reference sequence). Trimming removed 5 bases from V and 2 bases from J, with 13 bases in between. CDR3 length equals 15 residues. CDR3 in amino acids: CASSPLCMGNQPQHF. The CDR3 coding sequence is TGTGCCAGCAGTCCTCTCTGTATGGGCAATCAGCCCCAGCATTTT.

In its sample, this clonotype was seen a few times. CDR3 DNA sequence: TGCGCCAGCAGGTTAGCGGGGGCCACGTACAATGAGCAGTACTTC. Translating gives CASRLAGATYNEQYF. This chain joins TRBV5-1 and TRBJ2-1; 9 nucleotides match TRBD2. The assigned J gene may be wrong: the sequence end matches TRBJ2-7 better. This CDR3 is 15 amino acids long. Looked up from germline, CDR1 is SGHRS and CDR2 is YFSETQ.

The rearrangement uses TRBV12-3 or TRBV12-4 and TRBJ2-5; TRBD1 is a possible D gene (6 bases). The germline V and J ends were trimmed by 6 bases and 4 bases, with 15 bases remaining between them. The CDR3 sequence is 14 residues long. The CDR3 DNA is TGTGCCAGCAGGTTGGACGTAGGGGGAGAGACCCAGTACTTC. It codes for CASRLDVGGETQYF.

This clonotype was found many times. This rearrangement joins TRBV27 to TRBJ2-7; no clear D. With 0 bases removed from V and 4 bases from J, the gap between germline ends came to 7 bases. The CDR3 is 13 amino acids. CDR1 is MNHEY, CDR2 SMNVEV, per germline (reference sequence). The CDR3 reads CASSLSWGYEQYF. As DNA, the CDR3 is TGTGCCAGCAGTTTATCCTGGGGATACGAGCAGTACTTC.

This clonotype has a count of ten or more. The J gene is TRBJ2-7, the V gene TRBV3-1; 7 bases line up with TRBD1. Germline trimming cut 8 bases from V and 4 bases from J; bases unmatched to any gene: 11. CDR1 and CDR2 (germline): LGHDT, YNNKEL (reference sequence). CDR3 size: 14 residues. DNA of the CDR3: TGTGCCAGCCGTCTCCGGGACAGCTCTTACGAGCAGTACTTC. This gives the protein CASRLRDSSYEQYF.

The chain couples TRBV24-1 to TRBJ2-5, with D possibly matching TRBD2 (6 bases). V dropped 9 bases and J dropped 3 bases, with 22 bases sitting between them. The CDR3 spans 16 residues. Germline V lookup: CDR1 KGHDR, CDR2 SFDVKD. The chain's CDR3 is CATADPVGGDEETQYF. The CDR3 bases are TGTGCCACCGCCGACCCCGTCGGGGGAGATGAAGAGACCCAGTACTTC.

The V and J genes are TRBV5-6 and TRBJ2-4; D is uncertain. The J call may be incorrect, as the DNA end agrees better with TRBJ2-5. Germline V lookup: CDR1 SGHDT, CDR2 YYEEEE. The CDR3 covers 14 residues. The CDR3 here is CASSLSLLRETQYF. CDR3 sequence (DNA): TGTGCCAGCAGCTTGTCTCTTTTGCGGGAGACCCAGTACTTC.

The rearrangement links TRBV20-1 to TRBJ1-6, with 8 bases that match TRBD1. CDR1 DFQATT and CDR2 SNEGSKA come from the germline V gene (reference sequence). V lost 5 bases to trimming and J lost 9 bases; unmatched junction nucleotides: 6. The CDR3 contains 13 residues. The CDR3 region has the DNA TGCAGTGCTGCCGGACAGGGTGCTTCACCCCTCCACTTT. Protein product: CSAAGQGASPLHF.

This clonotype appeared once. The chain has TRBV15 and TRBJ1-1, with D possibly being TRBD1 (5 bases). V was trimmed by 5 bases and J by 6 bases, leaving 13 bases between them. Germline V gene lookup returns CDR1 LNHNV and CDR2 YYDKDF (reference sequence). The CDR3 consists of 13 residues. The CDR3 bases are TGTGCCACCAGCGGTAAAGCAGGGCCTGAAGCTTTCTTT. Translation: CATSGKAGPEAFF.

This chain joins TRBV20-1 and TRBJ1-5, with D uncertain. Trimming cost V 5 bases and J 0 bases, with 5 bases left between them. CDR1 is DFQATT and CDR2 is SNEGSKA in the germline V gene (reference sequence). CDR3 length equals 12 residues. CDR3 region: CSAGHSNQPQHF. Here the CDR3 DNA reads TGCAGTGCTGGTCATAGCAATCAGCCCCAGCATTTT.

This chain joins TRBV5-6 and TRBJ2-5, with 7 bases aligning to TRBD2. Germline CDR1 SGHDT, CDR2 YYEEEE. The V and J ends lost 4 bases and 5 bases, in that order; junction bases with no gene match: 11. The CDR3 runs to 15 residues. CDR3 nucleotide sequence: TGTGCCAGCAGCCCTCTAGGAGAGGGAGGGGAGACCCAGTACTTC. The encoded protein is CASSPLGEGGETQYF.

Notes on this clonotype: Because it lacks the conserved phenylalanine or tryptophan at the end, this CDR3 is likely a read error. The CDR3 protein is CASSLGQTYEQYC. DNA for the CDR3: TGTGCCAGCAGTCTGGGACAGACCTACGAGCAGTACTGC. The genes are TRBV27 and TRBJ2-4, with TRBD1 identical over 7 bases. TRBJ2-7 explains the end of the DNA better; the J call may be wrong. Germline V lookup: CDR1 MNHEY, CDR2 SMNVEV (reference sequence). This CDR3 is built from 13 residues.

This rearrangement joins TRBV5-1 to TRBJ2-1; the match to TRBD1 covers 9 bases. The CDR3 has 14 amino acids. CDR1 and CDR2 (germline): SGHRS, YFSETQ. J was trimmed by 10 bases and V by 6 bases; bases with no gene match: 11. Here the CDR3 reads CASTASGQGKEQFF. CDR3 sequence (DNA): TGCGCCAGCACCGCCTCGGGACAGGGAAAAGAGCAGTTCTTC.